This TCR beta chain comes out of a study of early stage breast cancer tumors. At the level of the study: Of about 17 invasive breast tumors, approximately 11 were hormone receptor-positive, HER2-negative.

Germline assignment: CDR1 MNHEY and CDR2 SVGAGI. CDR3 length: 14 amino acids. The V end was cut by 7 bases, the J end by 4 bases, with 16 bases between. Tissue for this sample was collected 2-4 cm from the breast tumor. Assay: immunoSEQ multiplex PCR; the TCRdb copy retains only in-frame clones and omits some. The sample has more than 12,000 clones, 70% to 85% seen once. The TCR originated in a person in their thirties with breast cancer. The chain uses TRBV6-5 and TRBJ1-1; D remains ambiguous. Sequenced material: normal breast tissue next to the tumor. This chain's CDR3 is CASILTGGGTEAFF. DNA for the CDR3: TGTGCCAGCATCCTAACGGGTGGTGGCACTGAAGCTTTCTTT.